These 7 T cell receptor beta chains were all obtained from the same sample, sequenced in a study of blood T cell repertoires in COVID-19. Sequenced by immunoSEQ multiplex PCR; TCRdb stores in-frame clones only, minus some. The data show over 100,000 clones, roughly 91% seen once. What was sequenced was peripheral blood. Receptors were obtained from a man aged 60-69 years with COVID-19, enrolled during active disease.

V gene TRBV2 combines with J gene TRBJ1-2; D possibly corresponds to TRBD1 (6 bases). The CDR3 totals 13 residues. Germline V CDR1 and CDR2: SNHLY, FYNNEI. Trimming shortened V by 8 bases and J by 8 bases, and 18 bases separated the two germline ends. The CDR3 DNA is TGTGCCAGCCTTTGGACAGCGACAAGCGGCTACACCTTC. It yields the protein CASLWTATSGYTF.

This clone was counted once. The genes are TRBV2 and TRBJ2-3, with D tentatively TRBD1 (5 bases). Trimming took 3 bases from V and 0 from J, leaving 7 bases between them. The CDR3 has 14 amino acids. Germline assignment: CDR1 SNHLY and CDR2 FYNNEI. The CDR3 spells CASSDRGSTDTQYF. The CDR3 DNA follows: TGTGCCAGCAGTGATAGGGGAAGCACAGATACGCAGTATTTT.

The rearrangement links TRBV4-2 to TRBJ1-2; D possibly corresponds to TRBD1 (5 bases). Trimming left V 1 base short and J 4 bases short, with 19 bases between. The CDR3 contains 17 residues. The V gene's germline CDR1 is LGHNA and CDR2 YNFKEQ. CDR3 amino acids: CASSQVDRTKKGYGYTF. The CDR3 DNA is TGTGCCAGCAGCCAAGTTGATAGGACAAAGAAGGGCTATGGCTACACCTTC.

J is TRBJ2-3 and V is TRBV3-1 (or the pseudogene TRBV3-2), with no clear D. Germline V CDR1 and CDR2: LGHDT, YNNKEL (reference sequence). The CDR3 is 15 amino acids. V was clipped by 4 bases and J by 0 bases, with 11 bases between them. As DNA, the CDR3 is TGTGCCAGCAGCCTTTCCCCCACTAGCACAGATACGCAGTATTTT. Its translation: CASSLSPTSTDTQYF.

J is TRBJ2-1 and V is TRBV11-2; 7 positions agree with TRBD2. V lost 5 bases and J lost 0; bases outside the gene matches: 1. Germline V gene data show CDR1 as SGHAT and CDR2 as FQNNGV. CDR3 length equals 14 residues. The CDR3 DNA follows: TGTGCCAGCAGCCCTAGCGGCTCCTACAATGAGCAGTTCTTC. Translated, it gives CASSPSGSYNEQFF. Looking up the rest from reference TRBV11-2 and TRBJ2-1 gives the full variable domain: EAGVAQSPRYKIIEKRQSVAFWCNPISGHATLYWYQQILGQGPKLLIQFQNNGVVDDSQLPKDRFSAERLKGVDSTLKIQPAKLEDSAVYLCASSPSGSYNEQFFGPGTRLTVL.

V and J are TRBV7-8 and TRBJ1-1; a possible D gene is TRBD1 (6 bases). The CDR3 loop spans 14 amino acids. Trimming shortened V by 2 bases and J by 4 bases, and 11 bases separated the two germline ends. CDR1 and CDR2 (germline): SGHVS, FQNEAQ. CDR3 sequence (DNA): TGTGCCAGCAGCTTAAGGGGAGGGGGCACTGAAGCTTTCTTT. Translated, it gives CASSLRGGGTEAFF.

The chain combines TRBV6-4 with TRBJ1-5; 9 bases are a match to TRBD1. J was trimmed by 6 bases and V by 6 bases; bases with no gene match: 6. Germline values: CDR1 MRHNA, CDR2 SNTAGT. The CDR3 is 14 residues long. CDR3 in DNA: TGTGCCAGCAGCGTTACAGGGGGCAGTCAGCCCCAGCATTTT. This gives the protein CASSVTGGSQPQHF.